This T cell receptor (beta chain) was sequenced in a study of cytomegalovirus exposure and HLA in healthy donors. The CDR3 contains 15 residues. V lost 2 bases to trimming and J lost 10 bases, with 18 bases between them. Germline lookup yields CDR1 KGHSH and CDR2 LQKENI. Researchers ran the PCR with 60 Vbeta and 13 Jbeta primers. This table comes from immunoSEQ multiplex PCR, and its TCRdb copy is limited to in-frame clones, with some not included. This table holds 120,000 or so clones, roughly 14% found once. The material sequenced was PBMCs. This chain uses TRBV18 with TRBJ2-1, with D tentatively TRBD2 (5 bases). This TCR was sampled from a woman aged 18-30 years in good health and CMV-seronegative. The DNA for the CDR3 is TGTGCCAGCTCACCATTAGTACGGTCCGGAGGAGAGCAGTTCTTC. Translation: CASSPLVRSGGEQFF.